A selection of T cell receptor beta chains follows, all from one sample in a study of T cell responses to AZD1222 COVID-19 vaccine. Repertoires were generated with immunoSEQ multiplex PCR, while TCRdb's copy carries only in-frame clones and drops some. Of roughly 100,000 clones listed, 82% are singletons. The sequences come from peripheral blood, collected on day 0 of AZD1222 vaccination. These receptors were obtained from an adult in good health. CDR3s include the opening cysteine and the closing phenylalanine or tryptophan. A D gene is named only where the DNA matches it firmly. Clone sizes are given selectively: once, few, many, or a class where the clone is expanded.

cdr3_nt cdr3_aa j_call clone_size d_call v_call
TGTGCCAGCAGCCCTAATTTACCGACTCTGAACACTGAAGCTTTCTTT CASSPNLPTLNTEAFF TRBJ1-1 . . TRBV9
TGTGCCAGCACCCCGGGCGGGGGGGTCCTCGATGAGCAGTTCTTC CASTPGGGVLDEQFF TRBJ2-1 . TRBD2 TRBV7-9
TGTGCCAGCGGGGGGGAGGGTATTGGTACGCAGTATTTT CASGGEGIGTQYF TRBJ2-3 . TRBD2 TRBV25-1
TGTGCCAGCAGCTTACGCCTAACGACCGGGGAGCTGTTTTTT CASSLRLTTGELFF TRBJ2-2 . . TRBV11-2
TGTGCCAGCAGTTCAGGGGACATCCGAAGCCCAACTAATGAAAAACTGTTTTTT CASSSGDIRSPTNEKLFF TRBJ1-4 . . TRBV27
TGTGCCAGTAGTCCCGGGACAGCCTCACATGGCTACACCTTC CASSPGTASHGYTF TRBJ1-2 few TRBD1 TRBV19
TGTGCCAGCAGCGCCCGGGTCGTTCAGGAGGGTGAGCAGTTCTTC CASSARVVQEGEQFF TRBJ2-1 . . TRBV7-9
TGTGCCTGTAGTAGACAAGGGGGGCACAATGAGCAGTTCTTC CACSRQGGHNEQFF TRBJ2-1 few . TRBV19
TGTGCCAGCTCACCAGAGAGCAATCAGCCCCAGCATTTT CASSPESNQPQHF TRBJ1-5 . . TRBV18
TGTGCCAGCAGGCCAACCGGGACATCCACAGATACGCAGTATTTT CASRPTGTSTDTQYF TRBJ2-3 . . TRBV7-2
TGCGCCAGCAGCCCCTCGGACAGTGAGGAGACCCAGTACTTC CASSPSDSEETQYF TRBJ2-5 . . TRBV4-3
TGCGCCAGCAGCTTGGAGGCGGGGGTCTACTACGAGCAGTACTTC CASSLEAGVYYEQYF TRBJ2-7 few TRBD2 TRBV5-1
TGCAGTGCTAGAGACTTGGATACGCAGTATTTT CSARDLDTQYF TRBJ2-3 . . TRBV20-1
TGCAGCGTTGATTTCAGGAAAGACTATGGCTACACCTTC CSVDFRKDYGYTF TRBJ1-2 . . TRBV29-1
TGTACATCCGGGGGCAACGTCTATGGCTACACCTTC CTSGGNVYGYTF TRBJ1-2 few . TRBV7-9
TGTGCCAGCAGCCCCTCGACAGGGTCGGCTGAAGCTTTCTTT CASSPSTGSAEAFF TRBJ1-1 . TRBD1 TRBV6-5
TGTGCCAGCAGCTTAGTAACAGGTGCCGGGGAGCTGTTTTTT CASSLVTGAGELFF TRBJ2-2 . . TRBV11-2
TGCGCCAGCAGCCAAGAGGGGGATACCGTTTCACCCCTCCACTTT CASSQEGDTVSPLHF TRBJ1-6 once . TRBV4-3
TGTGCCAGCAGCGTGGATCAAGAGACCCAGTACTTC CASSVDQETQYF TRBJ2-5 . . TRBV7-9
TGTGCCAGCAGCGCGGACAGGGGAAGGGACACTGAAGCTTTCTTT CASSADRGRDTEAFF TRBJ1-1 once TRBD1 TRBV4-2